This T cell receptor (beta chain) was identified in a study of T cell changes during pregnancy in multiple sclerosis. Data came from immunoSEQ multiplex PCR; TCRdb stores just in-frame clones and leaves some out. The sample has about 87,000 clones; just over 90% are singletons. This specimen was peripheral blood, taken in the third trimester of pregnancy. This clonotype originated in a female donor in good health, enrolled as a control in a pregnancy study.

CDR3 protein: CASSALLAGGDQETQYF. The CDR3 coding sequence is TGTGCCAGCAGCGCCCTCCTAGCGGGAGGGGACCAAGAGACCCAGTACTTC. The chain has TRBV4-2 and TRBJ2-5; the match to TRBD2 covers 12 bases. V gave up 5 bases and J gave up 0 bases; unmatched junction bases: 7. The CDR3 is made up of 17 amino acids. Germline loops: CDR1 LGHNA, CDR2 YNFKEQ.